One T cell receptor beta chain is described in this entry. Germline CDR1 reads SEHNR; CDR2 reads FQNEAQ (reference sequence). The CDR3 is made up of 14 amino acids. The V end was cut by 1 base, the J end by 5 bases, with 6 bases between. Seattle participants joined during active infection and were tracked over time. The source of the sample is a study of blood T cell repertoires in COVID-19. The data were produced by immunoSEQ multiplex PCR, yet TCRdb's version contains in-frame clones alone and is incomplete. This table holds tens of thousands of clones, around 92% found once. The sequenced material came from peripheral blood. The sequence came from a man aged 50 to 60 with COVID-19, enrolled during active disease. V and J are TRBV7-9 and TRBJ1-6; weak D call: TRBD1 (5 bases). In DNA, the CDR3 is TGTGCCAGCAGCTTAGGACAGAATAATTCACCCCTCCACTTT. Translated: CASSLGQNNSPLHF.